Sequencing of this T cell receptor beta chain was carried out in a study of cytomegalovirus exposure and HLA in healthy donors. This CDR3 is built from 16 residues. The J segment lost 2 bases and the V segment lost 2 bases, leaving 7 bases of the junction unmatched. CDR1 MNHNS and CDR2 SASEGT come from the germline V gene. Vbeta (60) and Jbeta (13) primers were used in the PCR. TCRdb keeps only in-frame clones here, not all; method: immunoSEQ multiplex PCR. Of some 150,000 clones listed, roughly 80% are singletons. The sequenced sample was PBMCs. The clonotype originates from a female donor in good health and CMV-seronegative. J is TRBJ1-2 and V is TRBV6-1; 8 nucleotides match TRBD1. The DNA of the CDR3 is TGTGCCAGCAGTGAATGGGGGGACAGGAGAAACTATGGCTACACCTTC. Amino acids: CASSEWGDRRNYGYTF.